This TCR beta chain appears in the sequencing data of a study of blood T cell repertoires in COVID-19. The CDR3 loop spans 16 amino acids. Per the authors' pipeline: It was from reference gene primer amplification that nucleated cell counts were estimated. The assay was immunoSEQ multiplex PCR, and TCRdb's table has in-frame clones only and misses some. V and J calls and clone size are as listed in that table; D and trimming were resolved from the DNA. This sample yields about 270,000 clones, of which 86% are seen a single time; just under 9% belongs to the top ten. This TCR was sampled from a man aged 40-49 years with active or convalescent COVID-19. Material for sequencing was peripheral blood. The chain links TRBV21-1 to TRBJ2-7; the D segment call TRBD1 is taken from the table without a DNA check. TRBV21-1 is a listed pseudogene. The CDR3 loop is CASSKGPGQSSYEQYF. The CDR3 nucleotides are TGTGCCAGCAGCAAAGGGCCGGGACAGAGCTCCTACGAGCAGTACTTC.